The table lists the clone carrying this TCR beta chain with a few counts. Germline CDR1 MRHNA, CDR2 SNTAGT. This CDR3 spans 14 amino acids. V shed 2 bases, J shed 6 bases, and the junction held 5 bases outside the gene matches. RNA totalling roughly 0.5 to 1 ug underwent reverse transcription with random hexamers. It was immunoSEQ multiplex PCR that amplified TCR beta CDR3 across 54 Vbeta and 13 Jbeta. Each CDR3 protein gets one entry after TCRdb re-called the immunoSEQ multiplex PCR reads with MiXCR. The sample lists 100,000 to 150,000 distinct CDR3 sequences, about 94% occurring once. Under recently defined diagnostic criteria, the patients with Susac syndrome qualified as having definite or probable disease. The data were obtained in a study of CD8 T cells in Susac syndrome.

This TCR derives from a human donor with Susac syndrome. This sequence joins TRBV6-4 and TRBJ2-3, with 7 bases matching TRBD1. The sequenced material came from CD8+ T cells from PBMCs. The DNA for the CDR3 is TGTGCCAGCAGTGACAGGCAGGGGGTGGATACGCAGTATTTT. Translated: CASSDRQGVDTQYF.